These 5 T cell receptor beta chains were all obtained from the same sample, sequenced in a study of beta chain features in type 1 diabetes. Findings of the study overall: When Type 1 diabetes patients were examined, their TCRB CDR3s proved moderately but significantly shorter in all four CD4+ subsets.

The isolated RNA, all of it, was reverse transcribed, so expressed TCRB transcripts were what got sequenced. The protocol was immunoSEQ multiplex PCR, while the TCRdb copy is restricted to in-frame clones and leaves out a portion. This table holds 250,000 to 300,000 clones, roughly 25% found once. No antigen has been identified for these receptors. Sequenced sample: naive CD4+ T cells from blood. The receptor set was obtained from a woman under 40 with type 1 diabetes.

The CDR3 spells CASSHRRLAFF. The DNA of the CDR3 is TGTGCCAGCAGCCACAGACGCCTGGCTTTCTTT. This chain connects TRBV6-5 to TRBJ1-1; D ambiguous. Germline assignment: CDR1 MNHEY and CDR2 SVGAGI. The CDR3 extends over 11 amino acids. Trimming shortened V by 6 bases and J by 11 bases, and 13 bases separated the two germline ends.

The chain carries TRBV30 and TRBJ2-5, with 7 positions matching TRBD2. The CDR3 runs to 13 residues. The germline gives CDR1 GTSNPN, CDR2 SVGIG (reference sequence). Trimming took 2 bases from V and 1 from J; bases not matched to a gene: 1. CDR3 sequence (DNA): TGTGCCTGGAGTAGCGGGGCCCAAGAGACCCAGTACTTC. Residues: CAWSSGAQETQYF.

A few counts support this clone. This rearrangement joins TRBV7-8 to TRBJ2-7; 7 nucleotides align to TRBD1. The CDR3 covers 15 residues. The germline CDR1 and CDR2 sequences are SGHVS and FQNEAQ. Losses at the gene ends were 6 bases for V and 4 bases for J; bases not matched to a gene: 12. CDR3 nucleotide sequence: TGTGCCAGCAGTCCTCGGACAGGTATAACTTACGAGCAGTACTTC. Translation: CASSPRTGITYEQYF.

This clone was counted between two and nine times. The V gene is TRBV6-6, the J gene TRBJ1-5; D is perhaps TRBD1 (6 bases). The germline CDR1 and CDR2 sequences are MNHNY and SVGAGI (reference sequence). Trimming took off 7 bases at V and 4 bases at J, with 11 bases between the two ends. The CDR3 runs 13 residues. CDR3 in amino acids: CASKYQGNQPQHF. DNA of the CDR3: TGTGCCAGCAAATATCAGGGGAATCAGCCCCAGCATTTT.

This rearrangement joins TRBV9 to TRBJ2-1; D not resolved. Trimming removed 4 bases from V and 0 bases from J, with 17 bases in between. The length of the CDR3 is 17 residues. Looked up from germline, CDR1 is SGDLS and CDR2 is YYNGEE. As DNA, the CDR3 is TGTGCCAGCAGCCCCTCGATAGCTCCGAGCTCCTACAATGAGCAGTTCTTC. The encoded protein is CASSPSIAPSSYNEQFF.